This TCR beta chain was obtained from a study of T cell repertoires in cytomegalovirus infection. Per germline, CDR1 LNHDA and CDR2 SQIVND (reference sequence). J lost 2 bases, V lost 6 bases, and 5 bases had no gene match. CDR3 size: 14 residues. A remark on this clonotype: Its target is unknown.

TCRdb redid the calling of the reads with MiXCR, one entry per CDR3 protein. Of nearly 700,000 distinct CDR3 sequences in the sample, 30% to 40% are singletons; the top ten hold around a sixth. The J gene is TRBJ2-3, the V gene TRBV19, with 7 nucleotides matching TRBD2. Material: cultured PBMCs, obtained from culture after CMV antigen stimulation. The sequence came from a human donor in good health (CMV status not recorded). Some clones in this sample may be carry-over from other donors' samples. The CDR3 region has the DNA TGTGCCAGTAGCCAGGGACTATTCACAGATACGCAGTATTTT. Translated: CASSQGLFTDTQYF.